The sequence of this T cell receptor (beta chain) was determined in a study of cytomegalovirus exposure and HLA in healthy donors. Study results and caveats: According to the study, about 180 TCR beta chains were cytomegalovirus-associated. In a later analysis, TCR beta V- and J-gene trimming showed a link to a missense DCLRE1C variant. Cytomegalovirus status, reportedly, was diagnosed with high specificity and sensitivity by the classifier.

Concerning this clone itself: Its target is unknown.

After removal of 4 bases from V and 7 bases from J, the junction contained 2 bases not matched to a gene. From germline, CDR1 is GTSNPN and CDR2 SVGIG (reference sequence). The CDR3 sequence is 11 residues long. PCR amplification relied on 60 Vbeta primers (plus 13 Jbeta primers). Data came from immunoSEQ multiplex PCR; TCRdb stores just in-frame clones and leaves some out. The sample has more than 95,000 clones; roughly 80% are singletons. This chain joins TRBV30 and TRBJ1-2; 8 bases line up with TRBD1. The TCR sequence derives from a man aged 18 to 35 in good health and CMV-seropositive. The sample was PBMCs. CDR3 DNA sequence: TGTGCCTGGAAAACAGGGGGTGGCTACACCTTC. As protein: CAWKTGGGYTF.